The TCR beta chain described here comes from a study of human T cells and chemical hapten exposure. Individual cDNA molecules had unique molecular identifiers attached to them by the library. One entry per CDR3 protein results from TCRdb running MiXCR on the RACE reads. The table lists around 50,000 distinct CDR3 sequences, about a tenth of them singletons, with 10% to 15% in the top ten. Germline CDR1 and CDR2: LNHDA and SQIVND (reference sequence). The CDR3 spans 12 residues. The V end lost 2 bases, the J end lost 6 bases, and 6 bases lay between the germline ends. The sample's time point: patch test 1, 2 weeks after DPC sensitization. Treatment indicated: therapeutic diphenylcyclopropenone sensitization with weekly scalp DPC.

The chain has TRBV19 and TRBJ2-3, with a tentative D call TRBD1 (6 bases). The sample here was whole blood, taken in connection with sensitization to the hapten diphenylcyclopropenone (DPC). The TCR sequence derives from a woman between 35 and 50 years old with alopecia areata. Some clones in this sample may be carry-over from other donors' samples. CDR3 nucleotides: TGTGCCAGTAGTATAAGGGGGGATACGCAGTATTTT. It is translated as CASSIRGDTQYF. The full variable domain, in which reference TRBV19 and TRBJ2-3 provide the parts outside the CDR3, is DGGITQSPKYLFRKEGQNVTLSCEQNLNHDAMYWYRQDPGQGLRLIYYSQIVNDFQKGDIAEGYSVSREKKESFPLTVTSAQKNPTAFYLCASSIRGDTQYFGPGTRLTVL.